The sequence of this T cell receptor beta chain was determined in a study of cytomegalovirus exposure and HLA in healthy donors (dated 2017 in TCRdb). In the study overall: An earlier analysis of 587 of the donors reported 250 to 350 Gb of sequence data and 120 million or so unique TCR beta sequences from around 200 million T cells. Around 300 gigabases of sequencing data and some 85 million unique TCR sequences were included in an early release covering several hundred HLA-typed donors. Of the roughly 390 genotyped donors, approximately 83% fell in the genetic ancestry cluster associated with self-reported Caucasian donors. The study aimed to test whether signatures of past pathogen exposure could be identified by cataloging public T cell receptors. The study used immunosequencing to profile the T cell repertoires of approximately 630 subjects and linked those repertoires to cytomegalovirus serostatus. Besides the first cohort of approximately 710 subjects, a separate validation cohort made up of roughly 120 different subjects was used. To predict cytomegalovirus infection status, the study brought together high-throughput TCR immunosequencing, statistical association of individual TCRs with disease status, and machine learning. A later analysis re-examined previously published TCR beta repertoires from more than 600 donors and added high-resolution HLA genotyping to investigate patterns of TCR occurrence. The later analysis used no new phenotypic data to find candidate immune exposures, relying instead on TCR beta sequences and their occurrence across donors. An earlier analysis of some 600 of the donors applied high-throughput TCR beta sequencing to assess whether each TCR beta V gene segment acted as functional or pseudogenic. Donor age, sex, ethnicity and CMV serostatus were compiled alongside the repertoire data. A later genetic analysis used genome-wide SNP genotypes for about 60% of the roughly 700 donors, treating that subset as a discovery cohort. Every repertoire in the discovery cohort had been generated on one and the same sequencing platform. HLA typing included class I and class II loci at four-digit resolution. Typing coverage varied by locus: about 620-640 donors for A, B, C, DRB1 and DQB1; approximately 500 for DQA1; 600 to 610 for DPA1; around 450 for DPB1. Four or five DR-DQ haplotypes were handled as single units for association and clustering because linkage in the cohort was strong. Among 300 to 500 genotyped donors of the cohort, an average of approximately 240,000 unique TCR beta nucleotide sequences was sequenced per donor, of which roughly 18% were non-productive.

Results and caveats for the whole study, not just this receptor: A later genetic analysis reported fewer N-insertions in productive TCRs among donors in an Asian-associated ancestry cluster than the roughly 620-donor mean. Roughly uniform sequencing depth across donors was assumed in presence/absence analyses, although this assumption may not hold. The sequencing pipeline was judged likely to have produced a cluster of highly shared sequence variants as a technical artifact. The 87-base-pair reads could not distinguish some IMGT-functional V segments, including TRBV6-2 and TRBV6-3, so those segments were excluded. It was suggested by the authors that the approach could potentially be generalized to other disease states and immunological phenotypes. A later analysis associated about 17,000 TCR beta sequences with specific HLA alleles at a false discovery rate of 0.05. A later genetic analysis associated a missense DCLRE1C variant with V-gene and J-gene trimming of TCR beta chains, and an independent cohort replicated the association. The classifier was reported to diagnose cytomegalovirus status with high specificity and sensitivity in both the original cohort and the validation cohort. In this cohort, only TCR beta chains were sequenced, and detectable features were limited by the absence of alpha or paired-chain data. In the study, 164 TCR beta chains were listed as associated with cytomegalovirus. Correlated functional status among segregating V segments might reflect linkage disequilibrium, but an unknown experimental factor could not be ruled out. A later analysis found that most CMV-associated TCR beta chains appeared HLA-restricted, with HLA associations seemingly driven largely by CMV exposure. Across donors, most TCR sequences were observed very rarely, whereas some public TCRs were present in many individuals. When HLA alleles, especially DR and DQ, strongly co-occurred, TCR associations were difficult to assign to individual alleles. In vitro tests confirmed that a few of the cytomegalovirus-associated TCR beta chains recognize cytomegalovirus antigens. An earlier analysis of 587 of the donors showed that most TCR beta V segments appeared in productive rearrangements either about 87% or about 30% of the time, which broadly matched IMGT annotations. Several of the top co-occurrence clusters appeared to be linked to parvovirus B19, influenza, CMV and Epstein-Barr virus, according to a later analysis. In a later analysis, TCR association rates were found to vary across HLA loci, with the most associated TCRs seen for DRB1 alleles and the fewest for HLA-C alleles. The earlier analysis of some 560 of the donors excluded 15 to 20 rarely observed V segments, including chromosome 9 orphons, because counts were too low. The only immune exposure information available for the cohort was CMV serostatus. Because some donors lacked HLA typing at each locus, the association tests relied only on the typed subset. A later analysis found that HLA-associated TCR beta chains were more clonally expanded and had lower generation probabilities than equally common non-associated chains. A further reported finding was that TCR beta sequences accurately predicted the HLA-A and HLA-B alleles for most subjects in the first cohort.

The V and J ends are trimmed by 0 bases and 4 bases, leaving 13 bases between them. The CDR3 runs 15 residues from the cysteine to the phenylalanine. The CDR3 DNA has 45 bases and is translated from base 1. Reading the germline V gene gives CDR1 SGHRS and CDR2 YFSETQ. The library was generated by the immunoSEQ multiplex PCR assay. The multiplex PCR relied on a mix of 60 forward primers for TCR Vbeta segments and 13 reverse primers for TCR Jbeta segments. A multiplex PCR assay on genomic DNA amplified the CDR3 region of rearranged TCR beta genes. Amplified TCR beta libraries were sequenced as 87-base-pair reads on the Illumina HiSeq System. The original pipeline was this. In a later analysis, approximately 74 million unique TCR beta chains were counted across the 650 to 750 repertoires, and about 10 million of these chains were shared by at least two donors. Raw reads were error-corrected and collapsed into unique sequences with a nearest-neighbor algorithm that merged closely related sequences to remove PCR and sequencing errors. CDR3 sequences were aligned to IMGT reference sequences to assign V, D and J gene segments. For a sequence to be retained, a match of at least six nucleotides was required to both a V gene segment and a J gene segment. A rearrangement was called productive if the CDR3 had no stop codons and remained in frame with V and J, and every other rearrangement was called non-productive. CDR3 was defined according to IMGT convention as the region running from the second conserved V-encoded cysteine to the conserved J-encoded phenylalanine. The earlier analysis of 550 to 650 of the donors excluded any sequence lacking an unambiguous match to a single V gene segment. An earlier analysis of roughly 590 of the donors called V segments functional above 56.7% productive rearrangements and segregating when the between-donor standard deviation exceeded 5%. To diagnose cytomegalovirus status from the catalog of TCR beta chain sequences, a statistical classification framework was built. In a later analysis, TCR nucleotide sequences were compared against IMGT/GENE-DB human TR gene sequences so that V and J genes could be assigned. The TCRdist pipeline was used in a later analysis to assign CDR3 sequences and most-parsimonious VDJ recombination scenarios. In a later analysis, each TCR beta chain was defined by its CDR3 amino acid sequence together with its V-gene family, and reads without a unique V-gene family were excluded. In a later analysis, 500 to 700 highly shared, low-generation-probability nucleotide sequences were removed to address suspected cross-contamination and a sequencing artifact. In a later analysis, a clonal expansion index was calculated for each public chain from normalized within-repertoire ranks of inferred template counts. A later analysis computed generation probabilities with a VDJ recombination model fitted to out-of-frame rearrangements, and checked the results against IGoR. In a later analysis, hypergeometric tests were used to score TCR-TCR, TCR-HLA and TCR-CMV co-occurrence, with a repertoire-size bias correction applied to TCR pairs. False discovery rates were estimated in a later analysis by permuting HLA or CMV assignments 20 times. In a later analysis, co-occurring TCRs were grouped using DBSCAN, with TCRdist sequence similarity added in when clustering inside HLA-allele-positive subsets. For co-occurrence clustering, repertoires with fewer than 30,000 or more than 120,000 public chains were excluded, along with about five repertoires with anomalous nucleotide sharing. TCRdb took this table from immuneACCESS and kept in-frame rearrangements with V and J called. Such tables lack part of the clones; where checked against another copy, unresolved V genes explain under half of the gap, and the rest is unexplained. That table is the source of V, J and clone size, and D and trimming were worked out from the DNA. This sample holds about 150,000 clones; more than 80% were observed only once. The biggest ten clones account for more than 4% of the sample.

On this clone itself: The antigen it recognizes is unknown. No base quality information exists; no much larger clone differs at one position.

The cohort comprised 550 to 700 healthy bone marrow donors. Cohort members were all nominally healthy when sampled, although unrecorded immune exposures were likely present. The donor was CMV seropositive and was included in the group of 250 to 300 seropositive cohort members. A peripheral blood sample was provided by each donor, and peripheral blood mononuclear cells were used for TCR beta sequencing. Genomic DNA extraction from the blood cell samples was performed with the Qiagen DNeasy Blood Extraction Kit. This sequence originates from a middle-aged woman in good health and CMV-seropositive. The rearranged chain carries TRBV5-1 and TRBJ1-2; confidence is insufficient to name the D gene. Material for sequencing was PBMCs. The DNA reads TGCGCCAGCAGCTTGGAGTCCGGGAATTTCTATGGCTACACCTTC. Its protein product is CASSLESGNFYGYTF.